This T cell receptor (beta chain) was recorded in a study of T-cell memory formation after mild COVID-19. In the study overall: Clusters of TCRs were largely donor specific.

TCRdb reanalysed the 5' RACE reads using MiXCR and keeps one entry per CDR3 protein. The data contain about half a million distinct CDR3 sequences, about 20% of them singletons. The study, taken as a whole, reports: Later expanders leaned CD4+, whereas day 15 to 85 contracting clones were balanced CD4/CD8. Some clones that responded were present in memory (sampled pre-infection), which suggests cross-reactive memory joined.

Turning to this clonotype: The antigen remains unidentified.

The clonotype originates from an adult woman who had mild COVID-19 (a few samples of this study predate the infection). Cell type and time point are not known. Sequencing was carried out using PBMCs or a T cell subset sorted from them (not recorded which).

The chain's CDR3 is CASSHKPTSGILDEQFF. The CDR3, as DNA: TGCGCCAGCAGCCACAAACCGACTAGCGGGATTTTGGATGAGCAGTTCTTC. The chain is built from TRBV4-1 and TRBJ2-1; TRBD2 agrees at 11 bases. CDR1 and CDR2 from the germline V gene are MGHRA and YSYEKL. V dropped 3 bases and J dropped 8; count of bases not matched to a gene: 12. This CDR3 has 17 amino acids.